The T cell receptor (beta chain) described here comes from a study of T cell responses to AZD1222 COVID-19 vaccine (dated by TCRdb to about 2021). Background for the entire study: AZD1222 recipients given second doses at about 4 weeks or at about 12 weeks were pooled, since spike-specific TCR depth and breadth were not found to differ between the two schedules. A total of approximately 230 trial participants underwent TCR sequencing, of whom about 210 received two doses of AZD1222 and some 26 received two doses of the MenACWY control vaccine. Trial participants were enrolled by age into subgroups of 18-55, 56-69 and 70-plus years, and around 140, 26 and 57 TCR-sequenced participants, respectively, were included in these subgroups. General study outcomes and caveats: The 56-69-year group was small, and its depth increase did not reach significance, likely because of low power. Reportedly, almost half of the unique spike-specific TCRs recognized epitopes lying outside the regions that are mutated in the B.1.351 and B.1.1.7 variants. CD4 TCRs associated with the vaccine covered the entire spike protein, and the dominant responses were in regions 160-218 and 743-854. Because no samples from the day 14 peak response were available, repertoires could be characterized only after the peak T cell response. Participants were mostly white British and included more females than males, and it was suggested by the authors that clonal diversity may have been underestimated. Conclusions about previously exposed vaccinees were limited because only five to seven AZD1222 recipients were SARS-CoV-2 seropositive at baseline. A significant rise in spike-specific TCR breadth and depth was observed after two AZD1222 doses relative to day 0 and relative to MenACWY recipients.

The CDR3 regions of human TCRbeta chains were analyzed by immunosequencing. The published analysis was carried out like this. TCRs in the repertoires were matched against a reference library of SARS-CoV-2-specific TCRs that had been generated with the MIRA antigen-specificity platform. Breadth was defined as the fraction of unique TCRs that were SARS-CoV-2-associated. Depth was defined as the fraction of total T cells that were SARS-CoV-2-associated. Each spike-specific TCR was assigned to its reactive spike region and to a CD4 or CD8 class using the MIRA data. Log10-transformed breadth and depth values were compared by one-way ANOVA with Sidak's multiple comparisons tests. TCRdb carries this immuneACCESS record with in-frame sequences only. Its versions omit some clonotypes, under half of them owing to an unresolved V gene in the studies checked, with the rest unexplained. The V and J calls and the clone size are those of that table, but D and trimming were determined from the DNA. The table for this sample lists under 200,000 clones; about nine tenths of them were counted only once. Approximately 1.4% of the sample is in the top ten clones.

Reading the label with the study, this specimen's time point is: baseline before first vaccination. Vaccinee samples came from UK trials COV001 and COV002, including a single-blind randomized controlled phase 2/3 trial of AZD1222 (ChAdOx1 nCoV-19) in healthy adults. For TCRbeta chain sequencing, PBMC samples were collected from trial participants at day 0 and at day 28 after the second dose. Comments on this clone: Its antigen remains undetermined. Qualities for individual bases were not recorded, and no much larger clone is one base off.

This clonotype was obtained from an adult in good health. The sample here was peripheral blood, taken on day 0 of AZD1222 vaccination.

CDR3 protein: CASTWGGPVEAFF. The DNA sequence reads TGTGCCAGCACCTGGGGGGGGCCCGTTGAAGCTTTCTTT. The chain links TRBV12-3 or TRBV12-4 with TRBJ1-1; the D gene is perhaps TRBD1, on 6 matching bases. Inclusive of the bounding cysteine and phenylalanine, the CDR3 is 13 residues long. Just the 39-base CDR3 DNA is kept, in frame starting at base 1. V is cut by 7 bases and J by 7 bases, and the space between the germline ends is 16 bases.